This record concerns one T cell receptor (beta chain) sequence. The target antigen is unknown. This entry is derived from a study of blood T cells in healthy people across ages. About the study: Template switching retrieved approximately one barcoded beta molecule for each two T cells.

Individuals who donated were healthy Caucasians from Russia aged about 6 to 90. A J-beta primer mix and a sample-barcoded 5' primer were used in a second PCR of about 6 to 12 cycles. Each cDNA molecule, via a template-switch adaptor with 12 random nucleotides, was tagged. MiXCR, applied by TCRdb to the 5' RACE reads, yields one record per CDR3 protein. The sample contains hundreds of thousands of distinct CDR3 sequences, approximately 49% of which appear only once. The CDR3 extends over 15 amino acids. The V gene lost 2 bases and the J gene lost 4 bases, with 12 bases spanning the gap. Germline V lookup: CDR1 LGHNA, CDR2 YNFKEQ. Study-wide results and limits: Diversity of TCR beta per million T cells declined in a roughly linear way with age.

V usage is TRBV4-2 and J usage is TRBJ2-1; D gene uncertain. The TCR originated in an older woman in good health. The sequenced sample consisted of blood. The CDR3 nucleotides are TGTGCCAGCAGCCAAATAGGCGGTTCGTACAATGAGCAGTTCTTC. As protein: CASSQIGGSYNEQFF.